This paragraph covers one T cell receptor beta chain sequence. The target antigen is unknown. The sample belongs to a study of cytomegalovirus exposure and HLA in healthy donors. Study-wide points: Within the data, a cluster of highly shared sequence variants was likely a sequencing artifact. Most CMV-associated TCR beta chains appeared HLA-restricted in a later analysis. Usually a TCR sequence was rare, but some public TCRs were found in many donors.

Germline CDR1 and CDR2: SGHRS and YFSETQ. J was trimmed by 6 bases and V by 0 bases; bases with no gene match: 3. The CDR3 is 13 residues long. Use of 60 Vbeta and 13 Jbeta primers characterized the PCR. Assay: immunoSEQ multiplex PCR; the TCRdb copy retains only in-frame clones and omits some. The table lists around 220,000 clones, 70% to 80% of them singletons. The TCR comes from a girl aged 2 to 9 in good health and CMV-seronegative. Specimen: PBMCs. J is TRBJ2-7 and V is TRBV5-1; 7 bases fit TRBD1. The chain's CDR3 is CASSLEDRAEQYF. DNA for the CDR3: TGCGCCAGCAGCTTGGAAGACAGGGCCGAGCAGTACTTC.